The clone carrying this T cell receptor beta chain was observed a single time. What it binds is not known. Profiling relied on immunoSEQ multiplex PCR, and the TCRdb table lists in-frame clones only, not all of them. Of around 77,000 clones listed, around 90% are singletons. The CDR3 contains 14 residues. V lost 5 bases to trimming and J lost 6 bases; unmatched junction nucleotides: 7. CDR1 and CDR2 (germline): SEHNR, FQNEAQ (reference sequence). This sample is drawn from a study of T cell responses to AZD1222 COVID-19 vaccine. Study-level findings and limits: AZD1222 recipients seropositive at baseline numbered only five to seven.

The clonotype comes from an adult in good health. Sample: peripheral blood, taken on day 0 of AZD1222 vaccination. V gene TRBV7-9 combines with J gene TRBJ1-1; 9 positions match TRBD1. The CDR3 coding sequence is TGTGCCAGCAGCCCGCGGACAGGGGACGCTGAAGCTTTCTTT. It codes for CASSPRTGDAEAFF.